Presented here are 27 T cell receptor beta chains from one specimen sequenced in a study of blood T cell repertoires in COVID-19. Data came from immunoSEQ multiplex PCR; TCRdb stores just in-frame clones and leaves some out. The sample has 200,000 to 250,000 clones; 65% to 90% are singletons. Sequences were obtained from peripheral blood. The receptors here all came from a woman in her 70s with COVID-19, enrolled during active disease.

The genes are TRBV5-1 and TRBJ2-1, with TRBD2 matching 8 bases. The CDR3 runs to 14 residues. Germline CDR1 reads SGHRS; CDR2 reads YFSETQ. Trimming removed 4 bases from V and 6 bases from J; junction bases left unmatched: 6. The CDR3 here is CASSPWTSPNEQFF. CDR3 DNA: TGCGCCAGCAGCCCTTGGACTAGCCCCAATGAGCAGTTCTTC.

The V gene is TRBV4-3, the J gene TRBJ2-7; D might be TRBD1 (6 bases). V lost 3 bases and J lost 3, with 15 bases in between. Germline assignment: CDR1 LGHNA and CDR2 YSLEER. This CDR3 region has 15 residues. The CDR3 spells CASSHQWGQYYEQYF. CDR3 nucleotides: TGCGCCAGCAGCCACCAATGGGGGCAGTACTACGAGCAGTACTTC.

In this sample, this clone turned up once. This chain connects TRBV19 to TRBJ1-3, with 8 positions matching TRBD1. V lost 3 bases and J lost 8; bases outside the gene matches: 6. The CDR3 is 14 amino acids. Germline V lookup: CDR1 LNHDA, CDR2 SQIVND (reference sequence). The CDR3 DNA follows: TGTGCCAGTAGTATCCAGGGGGCTGGTGACACCATATATTTT. Its protein product is CASSIQGAGDTIYF.

The J gene is TRBJ1-1, the V gene TRBV4-2; D call uncertain. The germline V gene has CDR1 LGHNA and CDR2 YNFKEQ. Between the trimmed V and J ends, which lost 4 bases and 2 bases, there was a span of 11 bases. The CDR3 covers 14 residues. The CDR3 spells CASSRSLDNTEAFF. CDR3 nucleotides: TGTGCCAGCAGCCGGAGCCTCGACAACACTGAAGCTTTCTTT.

Here the CDR3 reads CASRLNWGGNTEAFF. The CDR3 DNA reads as TGTGCCAGCAGACTTAATTGGGGAGGGAACACTGAAGCTTTCTTT. V and J are TRBV27 and TRBJ1-1; unclear D gene. The ends were cut back, 6 bases at V and 1 base at J, with 15 bases in the middle. The CDR3 has 15 amino acids. Germline V gene lookup returns CDR1 MNHEY and CDR2 SMNVEV (reference sequence).

Only one count was recorded for this clone. The V and J genes are TRBV7-9 and TRBJ2-3; TRBD1 is a possible D gene (5 bases). This CDR3 region has 14 residues. The V and J ends lost 3 bases and 2 bases respectively, with 9 bases between them. CDR1 and CDR2 (germline): SEHNR, FQNEAQ (reference sequence). The CDR3 region is CASSLAGPTDTQYF. The CDR3 DNA is TGTGCCAGCAGCTTGGCAGGGCCCACAGATACGCAGTATTTT.

The rearrangement joins TRBV5-4 to TRBJ1-2; D perhaps matches TRBD1 (5 bases). CDR1 is SGHNT, CDR2 YYREEE, per germline (reference sequence). Trimming left V 4 bases short and J 2 bases short, with 18 bases between. CDR3 size: 16 residues. CDR3 amino acids: CASSPTTVFSNYGYTF. Here the CDR3 DNA reads TGTGCCAGCAGCCCAACGACAGTTTTCTCCAACTATGGCTACACCTTC.

This rearrangement joins TRBV25-1 to TRBJ1-1, with a tentative D call TRBD1 (6 bases). Germline V gene sequence: CDR1 MGHDK, CDR2 SYGVNS. The CDR3 extends over 12 amino acids. The germline V and J ends were trimmed by 5 bases and 5 bases, with 9 bases remaining between them. CDR3 sequence (DNA): TGTGCCAGCAGTCGCCAGGGGACTGAAGCTTTCTTT. This sequence encodes CASSRQGTEAFF.

V usage is TRBV4-1 and J usage is TRBJ1-3, with a tentative D call TRBD1 (5 bases). There are 15 residues in the CDR3. V was clipped by 2 bases and J by 3 bases, with 11 bases between them. Germline CDR1 is MGHRA and CDR2 is YSYEKL. The CDR3 DNA sequence: TGCGCCAGCAGCCAATGGGGGGTCCATGGAAACACCATATATTTT. It is translated as CASSQWGVHGNTIYF.

The chain uses TRBV5-1 and TRBJ1-3; a possible D gene is TRBD1 (5 bases). Germline values: CDR1 SGHRS, CDR2 YFSETQ. CDR3 length: 15 residues. Trimming left V 1 base short and J 0 bases short, with 8 bases between. In DNA form, the CDR3 reads TGCGCCAGCAGCTTGCACAGGAGCTCTGGAAACACCATATATTTT. It translates to CASSLHRSSGNTIYF.

This clone was detected only once. CDR3 amino acids: CAISDQGRNSPLHF. CDR3 nucleotides: TGTGCCATCAGTGACCAGGGCCGTAATTCACCCCTCCACTTT. The rearrangement uses TRBV10-3 and TRBJ1-6; TRBD1 might be the D (5 bases). The CDR3 is 14 residues long. CDR1 is ENHRY and CDR2 is SYGVKD in the germline V gene. Between the trimmed V and J ends, which lost 3 bases and 6 bases, there was a span of 9 bases.

This chain joins TRBV4-2 and TRBJ1-2, with TRBD1 identical over 7 bases. The V segment lost 0 bases and the J segment 5 bases; nucleotides outside the gene matches: 3. Germline-derived CDR1 and CDR2 are LGHNA and YNFKEQ. This CDR3 has 14 residues. The CDR3 region has the DNA TGTGCCAGCAGCCAAGACAGGGGGACTTATGGCTACACCTTC. It specifies CASSQDRGTYGYTF.

The chain uses TRBV10-3 and TRBJ2-3, with 8 nucleotides matching TRBD2. The ends lost 2 bases at V and 2 bases at J; junction bases unmatched: 3. The CDR3 is 15 residues long. Germline CDR1 reads ENHRY; CDR2 reads SYGVKD. CDR3 coding DNA: TGTGCCATCAGTGAGGGCGGGGGGCCCACAGATACGCAGTATTTT. Translated, it gives CAISEGGGPTDTQYF.

The chain recombines TRBV7-2 with TRBJ2-7; possible D gene TRBD1, 6 bases. Trimming left V 5 bases short and J 1 base short, with 12 bases between. The germline CDR1 and CDR2 sequences are SGHTA and FQGNSA. The CDR3 is made up of 14 amino acids. The CDR3 loop is CASSVLRGSYEQYF. CDR3 DNA sequence: TGTGCCAGCAGCGTTCTCAGGGGTTCCTACGAGCAGTACTTC.

The chain couples TRBV18 to TRBJ1-1, with D unclear. Germline V gene sequence: CDR1 KGHSH, CDR2 LQKENI. The CDR3 has 15 residues. Trimming left V 3 bases short and J 0 bases short, with 11 bases between. Written as DNA, the CDR3 is TGTGCCAGCTCACCGATTTTGGCAGTGAACACTGAAGCTTTCTTT. Protein: CASSPILAVNTEAFF.

The CDR3 reads CASSPIPGQGFKAYGYTF. For the CDR3, the DNA is TGCGCCAGCAGCCCTATTCCGGGACAGGGATTCAAGGCCTATGGCTACACCTTC. V and J are TRBV5-1 and TRBJ1-2, with 9 bases matching TRBD1. This CDR3 is built from 18 residues. The V gene end was trimmed by 4 bases and the J gene end by 4 bases; junction bases not matched to a gene: 17. The germline V gene has CDR1 SGHRS and CDR2 YFSETQ.

J is TRBJ2-1 and V is TRBV11-2; D may be TRBD1 (6 bases). The CDR3 spans 14 residues. V was shortened by 2 bases and J by 6 bases, with 11 bases between the two germline ends. Germline-derived CDR1 and CDR2 are SGHAT and FQNNGV. Here the CDR3 reads CASSLSPTGNEQFF. The DNA for the CDR3 is TGTGCCAGCAGCTTATCCCCGACAGGCAATGAGCAGTTCTTC.

This chain uses TRBV11-3 with TRBJ1-4, with D perhaps matching TRBD1 (6 bases). Trimming removed 1 base at V and 7 bases at J, with 13 bases between. This CDR3 region has 15 residues. Germline V gene lookup returns CDR1 SGHNT and CDR2 YENEEA. CDR3 amino acids: CASSLAGTGSEKLFF. Written as DNA, the CDR3 is TGTGCCAGCAGCTTAGCCGGCACAGGGAGTGAAAAACTGTTTTTT.

The chain links TRBV2 to TRBJ1-2, with D perhaps TRBD1 (5 bases). The CDR3 loop spans 16 amino acids. Per the germline V gene, CDR1 is SNHLY and CDR2 is FYNNEI. With 7 bases removed from V and 7 bases from J, the gap between germline ends came to 25 bases. As DNA, the CDR3 is TGTGCCAGCACCGAAGACCCTTCGGGACTTATCTCTGGCTACACCTTC. Translation: CASTEDPSGLISGYTF.

Many counts were recorded for this clone. The rearrangement uses TRBV7-9 and TRBJ1-1; TRBD1 agrees at 7 bases. Germline V lookup: CDR1 SEHNR, CDR2 FQNEAQ (reference sequence). The CDR3 is 14 amino acids. The J segment lost 1 base and the V segment lost 7 bases, leaving 6 bases of the junction unmatched. This CDR3 is CASNPTGRNTEAFF. In DNA, the CDR3 is TGTGCCAGCAATCCGACAGGGAGGAACACTGAAGCTTTCTTT.

The V call is TRBV6-5, the J call TRBJ1-1; weak D call: TRBD1 (5 bases). This CDR3 comprises 12 residues. Germline loops: CDR1 MNHEY, CDR2 SVGAGI. Trimming took 6 bases from V and 5 from J, leaving 10 bases between them. CDR3 in DNA: TGTGCCAGCAGCCATGCAGGGACTGAAGCTTTCTTT. It codes for CASSHAGTEAFF.

The rearrangement uses TRBV7-3 and TRBJ2-1, with a weak D call TRBD1 (5 bases). The germline gives CDR1 SGHTA, CDR2 FQGTGA. CDR3 size: 16 residues. Trimming removed 3 bases from V and 2 bases from J, with 14 bases in between. The CDR3 DNA sequence: TGTGCCAGCAGCTTCGTGGGGCCCATCGCCTACAATGAGCAGTTCTTC. Translated: CASSFVGPIAYNEQFF.

In its sample, this clone was seen a few times. J is TRBJ1-2 and V is TRBV5-1; D is unresolved. This CDR3 has 13 residues. CDR1 is SGHRS and CDR2 is YFSETQ in the germline V gene. The V and J ends lost 4 bases and 6 bases respectively, with 13 bases between them. The CDR3 spells CASSPLGRDGYTF. CDR3 nucleotides: TGCGCCAGCAGCCCTCTAGGGAGAGATGGCTACACCTTC.

The rearrangement links TRBV28 to TRBJ1-1; D not resolved. V lost 11 bases and J lost 1, with 8 bases in between. The CDR3 contains 11 residues. Per germline, CDR1 MDHEN and CDR2 SYDVKM. The CDR3 DNA sequence: TGTGCCGCGAACAGGAACACTGAAGCTTTCTTT. Residues: CAANRNTEAFF. Full variable domain (remainder filled in from reference TRBV28 and TRBJ1-1): DVKVTQSSRYLVKRTGEKVFLECVQDMDHENMFWYRQDPGLGLRLIYFSYDVKMKEKGDIPEGYSVSREKKERFSLILESASTNQTSMYLCAANRNTEAFFGQGTRLTVV.

The V gene is TRBV6-5, the J gene TRBJ2-3; TRBD2 matches 8 bases. The CDR3 consists of 15 residues. J lost 1 base, V lost 5 bases, and 5 bases had no gene match. Germline loops: CDR1 MNHEY, CDR2 SVGAGI. The CDR3 DNA sequence: TGTGCCAGCAGTCACGGGGGGGAGGGCACAGATACGCAGTATTTT. Translating gives CASSHGGEGTDTQYF.

The chain links TRBV7-9 to TRBJ2-5, with 9 bases identical to TRBD1. Germline CDR1 SEHNR, CDR2 FQNEAQ (reference sequence). The V and J ends lost 0 bases and 0 bases, in that order; junction bases with no gene match: 5. This CDR3 has 17 amino acids. CDR3 in amino acids: CASSLAGGQGYQETQYF. CDR3 nucleotide sequence: TGTGCCAGCAGCTTAGCGGGTGGACAGGGGTACCAAGAGACCCAGTACTTC. The variable domain in full, completed from reference TRBV7-9 and TRBJ2-5, reads DTGVSQNPRHKITKRGQNVTFRCDPISEHNRLYWYRQTLGQGPEFLTYFQNEAQLEKSRLLSDRFSAERPKGSFSTLEIQRTEQGDSAMYLCASSLAGGQGYQETQYFGPGTRLLVL.

The V gene is TRBV10-3, the J gene TRBJ1-6; no clear D. CDR1 ENHRY and CDR2 SYGVKD come from the germline V gene. V lost 10 bases and J lost 10, with 17 bases in between. The CDR3 runs 13 residues. The CDR3 nucleotides read TGTGCCAGCCGACGGCTAGAAGGATCACCCCTCCACTTT. It translates to CASRRLEGSPLHF.